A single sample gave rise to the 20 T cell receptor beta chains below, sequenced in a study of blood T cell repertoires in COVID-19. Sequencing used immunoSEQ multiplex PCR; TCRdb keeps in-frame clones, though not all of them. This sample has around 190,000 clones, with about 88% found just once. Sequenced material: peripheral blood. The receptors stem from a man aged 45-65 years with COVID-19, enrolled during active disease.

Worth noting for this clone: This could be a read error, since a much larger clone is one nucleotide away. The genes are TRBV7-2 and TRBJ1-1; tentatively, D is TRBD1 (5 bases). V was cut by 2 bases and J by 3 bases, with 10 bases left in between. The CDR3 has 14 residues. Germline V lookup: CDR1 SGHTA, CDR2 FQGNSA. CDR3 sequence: CASSLWGEDTEAFF. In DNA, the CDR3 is TGTGCCAGCAGCTTATGGGGGGAGGACACTGAAGCTTTCTTT.

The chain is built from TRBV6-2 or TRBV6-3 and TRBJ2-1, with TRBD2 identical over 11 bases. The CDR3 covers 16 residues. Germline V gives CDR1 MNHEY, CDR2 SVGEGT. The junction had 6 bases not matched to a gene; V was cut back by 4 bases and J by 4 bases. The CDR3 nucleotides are TGTGCCAGCAGTTCCTCTAGCGGGAGGCCTTACAATGAGCAGTTCTTC. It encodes CASSSSSGRPYNEQFF.

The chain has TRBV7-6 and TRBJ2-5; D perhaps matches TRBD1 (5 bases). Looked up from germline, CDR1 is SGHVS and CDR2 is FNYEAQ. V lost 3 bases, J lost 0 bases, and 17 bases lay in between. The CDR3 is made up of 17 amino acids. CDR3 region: CASSLGQSPSDQETQYF. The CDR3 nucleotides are TGTGCCAGCAGCTTGGGGCAAAGCCCATCGGACCAAGAGACCCAGTACTTC.

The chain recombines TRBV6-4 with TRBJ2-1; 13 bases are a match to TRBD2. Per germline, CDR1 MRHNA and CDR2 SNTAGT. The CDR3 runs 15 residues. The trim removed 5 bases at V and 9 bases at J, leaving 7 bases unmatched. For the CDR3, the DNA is TGTGCCAGCAGTTTACTAGCGGGAGGGCAGGGTGAGCAGTTCTTC. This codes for CASSLLAGGQGEQFF.

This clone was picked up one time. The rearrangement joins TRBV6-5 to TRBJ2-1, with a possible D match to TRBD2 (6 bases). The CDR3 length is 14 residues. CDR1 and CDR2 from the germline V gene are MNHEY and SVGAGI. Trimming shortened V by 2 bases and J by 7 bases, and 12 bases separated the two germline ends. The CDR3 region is CASSYVGSLNEQFF. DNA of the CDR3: TGTGCCAGCAGTTACGTCGGGAGTCTGAATGAGCAGTTCTTC.

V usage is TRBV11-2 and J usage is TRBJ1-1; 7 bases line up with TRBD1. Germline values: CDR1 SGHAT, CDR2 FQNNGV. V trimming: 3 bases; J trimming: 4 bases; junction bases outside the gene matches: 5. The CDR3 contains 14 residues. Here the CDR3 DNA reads TGTGCCAGCAGCTTCAGACAGGGTGCCACTGAAGCTTTCTTT. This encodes CASSFRQGATEAFF.

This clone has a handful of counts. The DNA for the CDR3 is TGTGCCAGCGCTACCGGGACTAGCCCCTCCTACGAGCAGTACTTC. Amino acids: CASATGTSPSYEQYF. The chain combines TRBV6-6 with TRBJ2-7; 9 nucleotides agree with TRBD2. The CDR3 runs to 15 residues. Germline V CDR1 and CDR2: MNHNY, SVGAGI (reference sequence). J lost 0 bases, V lost 8 bases, and 8 bases had no gene match.

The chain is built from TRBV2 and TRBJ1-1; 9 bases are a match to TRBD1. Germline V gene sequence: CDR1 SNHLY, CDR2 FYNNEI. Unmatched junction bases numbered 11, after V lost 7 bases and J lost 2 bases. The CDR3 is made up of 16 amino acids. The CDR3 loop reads CASKEFGTGINTEAFF. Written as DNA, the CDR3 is TGTGCCAGCAAAGAATTCGGGACAGGGATTAACACTGAAGCTTTCTTT.

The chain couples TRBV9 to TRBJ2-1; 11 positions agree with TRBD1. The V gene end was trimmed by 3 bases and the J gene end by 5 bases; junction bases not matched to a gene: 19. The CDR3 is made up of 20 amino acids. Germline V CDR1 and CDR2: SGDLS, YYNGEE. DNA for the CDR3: TGTGCCAGCAGCGAGAGGATTCGGGACAGGGGGACTAGAAGCCACAATGAGCAGTTCTTC. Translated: CASSERIRDRGTRSHNEQFF.

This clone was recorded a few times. The CDR3: CASSVVRLAGYQETQYF. The CDR3 DNA reads TGTGCCAGCAGCGTAGTACGACTAGCGGGGTACCAAGAGACCCAGTACTTC. The chain employs TRBV9 and TRBJ2-5; 11 bases agree with TRBD2. The germline V gene encodes CDR1 SGDLS and CDR2 YYNGEE. Trimming removed 0 bases from V and 0 bases from J; junction bases left unmatched: 4. The CDR3 is 17 amino acids.

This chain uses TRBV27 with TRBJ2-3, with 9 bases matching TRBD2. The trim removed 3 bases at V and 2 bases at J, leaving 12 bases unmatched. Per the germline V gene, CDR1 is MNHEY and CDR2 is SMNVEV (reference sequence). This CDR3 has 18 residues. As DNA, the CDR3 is TGTGCCAGCAGTTTCGCCCGGACTAGCGCGAACTACACAGATACGCAGTATTTT. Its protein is CASSFARTSANYTDTQYF.

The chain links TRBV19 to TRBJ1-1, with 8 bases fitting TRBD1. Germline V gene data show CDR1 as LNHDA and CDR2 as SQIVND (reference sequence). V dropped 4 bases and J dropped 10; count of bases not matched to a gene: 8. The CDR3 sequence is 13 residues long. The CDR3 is CASSSKDRERAFF. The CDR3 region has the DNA TGTGCCAGTAGTAGCAAGGACAGGGAGAGAGCTTTCTTT.

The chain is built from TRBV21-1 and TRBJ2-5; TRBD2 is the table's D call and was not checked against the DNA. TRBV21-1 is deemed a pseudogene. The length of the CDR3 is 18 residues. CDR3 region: CASSKVSASGMYQETQYF. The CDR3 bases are TGTGCCAGCAGCAAAGTTTCCGCTAGCGGGATGTACCAAGAGACCCAGTACTTC.

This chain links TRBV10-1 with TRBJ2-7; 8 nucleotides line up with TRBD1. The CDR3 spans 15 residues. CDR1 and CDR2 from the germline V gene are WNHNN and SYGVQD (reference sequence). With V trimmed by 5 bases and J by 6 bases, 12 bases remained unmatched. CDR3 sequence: CASSSGQGQYSEQYF. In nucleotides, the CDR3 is TGCGCCAGCAGTTCTGGACAGGGCCAATACAGCGAGCAGTACTTC.

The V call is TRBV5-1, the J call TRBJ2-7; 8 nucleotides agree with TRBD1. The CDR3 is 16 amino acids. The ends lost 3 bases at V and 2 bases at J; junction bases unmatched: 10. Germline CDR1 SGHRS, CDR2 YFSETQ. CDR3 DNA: TGCGCCAGCAGCTACCTGACAGGGGAAGTCGCCTACGAGCAGTACTTC. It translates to CASSYLTGEVAYEQYF.

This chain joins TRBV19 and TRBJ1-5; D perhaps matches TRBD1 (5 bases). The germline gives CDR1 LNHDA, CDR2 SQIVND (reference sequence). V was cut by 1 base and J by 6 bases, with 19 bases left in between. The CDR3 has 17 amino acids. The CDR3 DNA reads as TGTGCCAGTAGTATAGGCCCCTCGGCAGGGAGGTTTCAGCCCCAGCATTTT. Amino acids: CASSIGPSAGRFQPQHF.

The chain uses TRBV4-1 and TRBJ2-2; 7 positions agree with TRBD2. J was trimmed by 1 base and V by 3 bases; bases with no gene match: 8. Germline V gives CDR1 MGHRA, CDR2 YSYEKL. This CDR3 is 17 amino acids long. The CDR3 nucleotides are TGCGCCAGCAGCCATGCAACTAGCGCGCTGAACACCGGGGAGCTGTTTTTT. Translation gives CASSHATSALNTGELFF.

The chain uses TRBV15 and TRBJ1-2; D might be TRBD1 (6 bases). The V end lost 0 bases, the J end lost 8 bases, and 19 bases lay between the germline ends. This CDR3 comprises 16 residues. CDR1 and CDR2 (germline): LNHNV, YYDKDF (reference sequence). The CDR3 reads CATSRDGQGLIGGYTF. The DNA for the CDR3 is TGTGCCACCAGCAGAGATGGGCAGGGGCTGATAGGGGGCTACACCTTC.

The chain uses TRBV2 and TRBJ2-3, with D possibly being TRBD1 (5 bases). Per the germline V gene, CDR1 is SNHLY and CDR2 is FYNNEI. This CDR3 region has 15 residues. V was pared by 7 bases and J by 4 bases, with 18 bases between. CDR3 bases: TGTGCCAGCACGGAGCAGGGCCAAGCCCCAGATACGCAGTATTTT. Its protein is CASTEQGQAPDTQYF.

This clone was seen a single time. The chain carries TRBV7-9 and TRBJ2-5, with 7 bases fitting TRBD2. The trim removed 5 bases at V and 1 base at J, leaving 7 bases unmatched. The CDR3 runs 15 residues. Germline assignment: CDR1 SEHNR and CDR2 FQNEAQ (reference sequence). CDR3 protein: CASSPPASGQETQYF. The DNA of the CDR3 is TGTGCCAGCAGCCCTCCGGCTAGCGGCCAAGAGACCCAGTACTTC.